This T cell receptor (beta chain) was sequenced in a study of shared T cell receptors in the human thymus. Here immunoSEQ multiplex PCR was the method, and the copy in TCRdb shows in-frame clones only, minus some. The repertoire holds 630,000 or so clones, approximately 87% seen once, with 0.009% to 0.0095% in the top ten. Germline CDR1 SGHNT, CDR2 YYREEE (reference sequence). This CDR3 has 17 residues. V dropped 0 bases and J dropped 3 bases, with 17 bases sitting between them. This same sample was also part of a study on human thymus T cells. This second study says: Resections from corrective heart surgery supplied the thymus tissue.

The V gene is TRBV5-4, the J gene TRBJ2-3; the D gene is possibly TRBD1 (5 bases). The sequenced sample consisted of thymocytes. The TCR comes from a boy under three years old with a congenital heart defect. The CDR3 protein is CASSLDRYPLGTDTQYF. CDR3 coding DNA: TGTGCCAGCAGCTTGGACAGGTATCCACTCGGGACAGATACGCAGTATTTT. Full variable domain (outside the CDR3, taken from reference TRBV5-4 and TRBJ2-3): ETGVTQSPTHLIKTRGQQVTLRCSSQSGHNTVSWYQQALGQGPQFIFQYYREEENGRGNFPPRFSGLQFPNYSSELNVNALELDDSALYLCASSLDRYPLGTDTQYFGPGTRLTVL.